This is a list of T cell receptor beta chains from one sample in a study of blood T cell repertoires in COVID-19. Some clones are missing from TCRdb's copy, which holds only in-frame ones; the method was immunoSEQ multiplex PCR. Among about 200,000 clones listed, 70% to 90% were seen once. Sequencing used peripheral blood. Receptors originate from a human donor in a cohort sampled during active COVID-19. Both conserved end residues are part of each CDR3. Fields, in order: V gene, CDR3 protein.

v_gene: TRBV7-2
CDR3aa: CASSLGPGSYNEQFF

v_gene: TRBV30
CDR3aa: CAWSVLRGPGDTQYF

v_gene: TRBV7-9
CDR3aa: CASSLGRRDSGELFF

v_gene: TRBV7-9
CDR3aa: CASSLRGGGEQFF

v_gene: TRBV5-4
CDR3aa: CASSTGSSYNSPLHF

v_gene: TRBV5-4
CDR3aa: CASKLAGGPYEQYF

v_gene: TRBV3-1/TRBV3-2
CDR3aa: CASSQGGGITEAFF

v_gene: TRBV3-1/TRBV3-2
CDR3aa: CASSQGSSGYEQYF

v_gene: TRBV25-1
CDR3aa: CASSEFQGTSRSTDTQYF

v_gene: TRBV7-2
CDR3aa: CASSFSRGSVRSYEQYF

v_gene: TRBV3-1/TRBV3-2
CDR3aa: CASSQSSYEQYF

v_gene: TRBV7-2
CDR3aa: CASSWTSGRNEQFF

v_gene: TRBV28
CDR3aa: CASIQGLLYTF

v_gene: TRBV19
CDR3aa: CASSAGPGGNQPQHF

v_gene: TRBV5-3
CDR3aa: CARSCGLAGDHTGELFF

v_gene: TRBV2
CDR3aa: CASRNRAASGNTIYF

v_gene: TRBV19
CDR3aa: CASSSASGSYNEQFF

v_gene: TRBV14
CDR3aa: CASSQGARGNYGYTF

v_gene: TRBV7-9
CDR3aa: CASSPGQGTHSNQPQHF

v_gene: TRBV19
CDR3aa: CASSITNRQENYGYTF

v_gene: TRBV2
CDR3aa: CASSENPPGQTTKILTF

v_gene: TRBV2
CDR3aa: CASSERAQGANSPLHF

v_gene: TRBV18
CDR3aa: CASSRNSGTVNTEAFF